Sequencing of this T cell receptor beta chain was carried out in a study of cytomegalovirus exposure and HLA in healthy donors. As for this clone: Antigen: not known.

General study points: Confirmation was obtained in vitro that three CMV-associated chains are specific for CMV antigens. CMV serostatus was the only recorded immune exposure for donors. Later on, an analysis tied some 17,000 TCR beta sequences to HLA alleles at 0.05 false discovery rate. Associated with cytomegalovirus, according to the listing, were 150 to 200 TCR beta chains.

Researchers ran the PCR with 60 Vbeta and 13 Jbeta primers. The method was immunoSEQ multiplex PCR; TCRdb's version includes in-frame clones alone and lacks a portion of them. The sample consists of about 170,000 clones, around 85% of them appearing once. The sample was PBMCs. This sequence originates from a male donor in good health and CMV-seronegative.

The CDR3 DNA follows: TGTGCCAGCAGCCTATGGACAGGGGGGTATGTGCAGTACTTC. It codes for CASSLWTGGYVQYF. The chain has TRBV7-6 and TRBJ2-7, with 10 bases that match TRBD1. Germline V gives CDR1 SGHVS, CDR2 FNYEAQ. The CDR3 has 14 amino acids. The ends lost 5 bases at V and 9 bases at J; junction bases unmatched: 10.